This paragraph reports one TCR beta chain. The antigen is undetermined. The CDR3 runs to 17 residues. The V segment lost 3 bases and the J segment 5 bases; nucleotides outside the gene matches: 15. Per germline, CDR1 LGHNA and CDR2 YSLEER. One entry per CDR3 protein results from TCRdb running MiXCR on the 5' RACE reads. This table holds about 210,000 distinct CDR3 sequences, about 11% found once. The data were taken from a study of T-cell memory formation after mild COVID-19. The study's findings and limits: CD4+ contracting clones were mainly CM and EM; CD8+ ones, EMRA. Pre-infection memory showed some responding clones, and this suggested that cross-reactive memory joined.

This sequence was found in a young man who had mild COVID-19 (a few samples of this study predate the infection). Cell type and time point are not known. The sequenced sample was PBMCs or a T cell subset sorted from them (not recorded which). The chain joins TRBV4-3 to TRBJ1-2; the match to TRBD1 covers 7 bases. The CDR3 nucleotides read TGCGCCAGCAGCCACGCCGGGGCGGCAGGGGGGGGATATGGCTACACCTTC. As protein: CASSHAGAAGGGYGYTF.